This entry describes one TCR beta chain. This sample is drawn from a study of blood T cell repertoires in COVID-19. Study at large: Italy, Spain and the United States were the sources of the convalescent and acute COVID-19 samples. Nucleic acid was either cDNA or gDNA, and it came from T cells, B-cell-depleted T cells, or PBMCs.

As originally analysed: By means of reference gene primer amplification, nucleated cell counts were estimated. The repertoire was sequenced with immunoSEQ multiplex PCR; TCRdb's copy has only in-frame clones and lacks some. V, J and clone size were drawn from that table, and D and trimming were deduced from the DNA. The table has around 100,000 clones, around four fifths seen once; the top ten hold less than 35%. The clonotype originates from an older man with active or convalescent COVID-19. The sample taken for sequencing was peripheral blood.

The chain's CDR3 is CASSVSGGPYYGYTF. CDR3 coding DNA: TGTGCCAGCAGCGTCTCAGGGGGGCCATACTATGGCTACACCTTC. This chain connects TRBV9 to TRBJ1-2, with 7 bases identical to TRBD1. Unmatched junction bases numbered 7, after V lost 2 bases and J lost 3 bases. CDR1 and CDR2 from the germline V gene are SGDLS and YYNGEE. The CDR3 totals 15 residues.